These 23 T cell receptor beta chains were all obtained from the same sample, sequenced in a study of blood T cell repertoires in COVID-19. Generated by immunoSEQ multiplex PCR, the TCRdb table keeps only in-frame clones and is missing some. The sample yields fewer than 150,000 clones, 80% to 85% seen once. The sample was peripheral blood. The receptor set was obtained from a woman between 25 and 40 years old who had recovered from COVID-19.

The chain is built from TRBV7-3 and TRBJ1-4; 10 positions agree with TRBD1. Per the germline V gene, CDR1 is SGHTA and CDR2 is FQGTGA. The V gene end was trimmed by 4 bases and the J gene end by 7 bases; junction bases not matched to a gene: 0. The CDR3 contains 13 residues. The chain's CDR3 is CASSWDRGEKLFF. CDR3 nucleotides: TGTGCCAGCAGCTGGGACAGGGGTGAAAAACTGTTTTTT.

V is TRBV3-1 (or the pseudogene TRBV3-2) and J is TRBJ2-3, with a tentative D call TRBD2 (5 bases). Germline loops: CDR1 LGHDT, CDR2 YNNKEL (reference sequence). This CDR3 has 12 amino acids. Trimming left V 4 bases short and J 9 bases short, with 11 bases between. The CDR3 DNA is TGTGCCAGCAGCCTAGGGAGTGAGACGCAGTATTTT. It is translated as CASSLGSETQYF.

This chain connects TRBV7-2 to TRBJ1-4, with 12 bases identical to TRBD1. This CDR3 is 14 amino acids long. V lost 6 bases, J lost 7 bases, and 3 bases stayed unmatched. Germline V gene sequence: CDR1 SGHTA, CDR2 FQGNSA. CDR3 sequence: CASSLGQGAEKLFF. The CDR3 bases are TGTGCCAGCAGTTTGGGACAGGGGGCTGAAAAACTGTTTTTT.

The chain is built from TRBV7-8 and TRBJ2-3; tentative D call: TRBD2 (5 bases). Trimming took off 4 bases at V and 0 bases at J, with 5 bases between the two ends. The CDR3 extends over 13 amino acids. The germline V gene has CDR1 SGHVS and CDR2 FQNEAQ. CDR3 protein: CASSWTSTDTQYF. The CDR3 coding sequence is TGTGCCAGCAGCTGGACTAGCACAGATACGCAGTATTTT.

The chain's CDR3 is CASSIGGMIETQYF. As DNA, the CDR3 is TGTGCCAGTAGTATAGGCGGGATGATAGAGACCCAGTACTTC. The J gene is TRBJ2-5, the V gene TRBV19; perhaps TRBD2 as D (6 bases). The CDR3 runs to 14 residues. V dropped 1 base and J dropped 4 bases, with 10 bases sitting between them. Germline-derived CDR1 and CDR2 are LNHDA and SQIVND (reference sequence).

The rearrangement joins TRBV5-1 to TRBJ1-3; 7 bases are a match to TRBD1. Unmatched junction bases numbered 18, after V lost 4 bases and J lost 2 bases. The CDR3 length is 19 residues. The germline V gene has CDR1 SGHRS and CDR2 YFSETQ. The DNA of the CDR3 is TGCGCCAGCAGCCAAGGAGGGGGCTTTCAATCCCTCACTGGAAACACCATATATTTT. Encoded protein: CASSQGGGFQSLTGNTIYF.

The gene calls are TRBV7-6 and TRBJ2-5; the match to TRBD1 covers 7 bases. The CDR3 consists of 13 residues. Trimming removed 5 bases from V and 4 bases from J; junction bases left unmatched: 4. Germline lookup yields CDR1 SGHVS and CDR2 FNYEAQ. CDR3 bases: TGTGCCAGCAGCCCTTACAGGGGAGAGACCCAGTACTTC. Translating gives CASSPYRGETQYF. The whole variable domain, filled in from reference TRBV7-6 and TRBJ2-5, reads GAGVSQSPRYKVTKRGQDVALRCDPISGHVSLYWYRQALGQGPEFLTYFNYEAQQDKSGLPNDRFSAERPEGSISTLTIQRTEQRDSAMYRCASSPYRGETQYFGPGTRLLVL.

This sequence joins TRBV28 and TRBJ1-3; maybe TRBD1 (5 bases). The CDR3 contains 18 residues. Germline CDR1 and CDR2: MDHEN and SYDVKM. Between the trimmed V and J ends, which lost 7 bases and 0 bases, there was a span of 22 bases. The CDR3 protein is CASTFWTSQEFSGNTIYF. CDR3 bases: TGTGCCAGCACCTTTTGGACGTCACAGGAATTCTCTGGAAACACCATATATTTT.

This sequence joins TRBV6-2 or TRBV6-3 and TRBJ1-4, with 10 positions matching TRBD1. The CDR3 runs to 12 residues. Looked up from germline, CDR1 is MNHEY and CDR2 is SVGEGT. Trimming removed 6 bases from V and 16 bases from J; junction bases left unmatched: 8. The CDR3 spells CASSRGGDRGFF. In DNA form, the CDR3 reads TGTGCCAGCAGCCGCGGTGGGGACAGGGGGTTTTTT.

This clone was seen just once. V and J are TRBV7-8 and TRBJ1-5; 9 positions agree with TRBD1. Looked up from germline, CDR1 is SGHVS and CDR2 is FQNEAQ. Trimming took 5 bases from V and 3 from J; bases not matched to a gene: 5. The CDR3 covers 15 residues. The CDR3 DNA is TGTGCCAGCAGCCCCGGGACAGGGATCAATCAGCCCCAGCATTTT. Protein sequence: CASSPGTGINQPQHF.

The chain uses TRBV12-5 and TRBJ2-1; unclear D gene. This CDR3 region has 15 residues. In germline, CDR1 is LGHNT, CDR2 FRNRAP. With 7 bases removed from V and 0 bases from J, the gap between germline ends came to 13 bases. CDR3 region: CASAPALSSYNEQFF. Written as DNA, the CDR3 is TGTGCTAGTGCCCCTGCCCTGAGCTCCTACAATGAGCAGTTCTTC.

The chain combines TRBV5-1 with TRBJ2-3; no reliable D call. The germline CDR1 and CDR2 sequences are SGHRS and YFSETQ. The CDR3 is 15 residues long. V dropped 0 bases and J dropped 0 bases, with 8 bases sitting between them. CDR3 nucleotide sequence: TGCGCCAGCAGCTTGGTTCGGTCTAGCACAGATACGCAGTATTTT. It codes for CASSLVRSSTDTQYF.

There are a few counts of this clone. The chain couples TRBV7-9 to TRBJ1-3; the D is unclear. The CDR3 covers 15 residues. Trimming took 1 base from V and 4 from J, leaving 11 bases between them. Germline lookup yields CDR1 SEHNR and CDR2 FQNEAQ (reference sequence). CDR3 in amino acids: CASSLELVGGNTIYF. The CDR3 nucleotides read TGTGCCAGCAGCTTAGAACTAGTAGGCGGAAACACCATATATTTT.

The chain uses TRBV7-2 and TRBJ2-5; 7 bases match TRBD2. CDR1 SGHTA and CDR2 FQGNSA come from the germline V gene. V lost 4 bases, J lost 5 bases, and 13 bases stayed unmatched. The CDR3 is 16 amino acids. CDR3 DNA sequence: TGTGCCAGCAGCTACCTAGCGGTCATGAACAAGGAGACCCAGTACTTC. Its translation: CASSYLAVMNKETQYF.

The CDR3 bases are TGTGCCAGCAGGGGGGGGGACATCTCCTACGAGCAGTACTTC. As protein: CASRGGDISYEQYF. This chain connects TRBV6-5 to TRBJ2-7, with a tentative D call TRBD2 (7 bases). V gave up 6 bases and J gave up 0 bases, with 12 bases separating them. Germline CDR1 reads MNHEY; CDR2 reads SVGAGI. This CDR3 is built from 14 residues.

The chain uses TRBV5-4 and TRBJ2-7; D may be TRBD2 (6 bases). This CDR3 is 16 amino acids long. Germline V lookup: CDR1 SGHNT, CDR2 YYREEE (reference sequence). The V end was cut by 4 bases, the J end by 3 bases, with 20 bases between. The CDR3 DNA reads as TGTGCCAGCAGCGTTCCCGCGGGAAGCCTTGTCTACGAGCAGTACTTC. Its translation is CASSVPAGSLVYEQYF.

This clone appeared a few times. The chain combines TRBV7-8 with TRBJ2-7; perhaps TRBD1 as D (7 bases). The CDR3 is made up of 16 amino acids. Germline CDR1 reads SGHVS; CDR2 reads FQNEAQ. With 3 bases removed from V and 2 bases from J, the gap between germline ends came to 17 bases. CDR3 in DNA: TGTGCCAGCAGCTTGGGAGGAGGGGGCTATGCCTACGAGCAGTACTTC. It specifies CASSLGGGGYAYEQYF.

The CDR3 DNA reads as TGCGCCAGCAGCTCCCGAGGACAGGAGCTAAGCCTTTCACCCCTCCACTTT. It translates to CASSSRGQELSLSPLHF. The gene calls are TRBV5-1 and TRBJ1-6; TRBD1 matches at 7 bases. This CDR3 is 17 amino acids long. Trimming took 3 bases from V and 9 from J; bases not matched to a gene: 15. CDR1 SGHRS and CDR2 YFSETQ come from the germline V gene.

This clone came up many times. The chain links TRBV11-2 to TRBJ1-2; D possibly corresponds to TRBD1 (6 bases). The ends were cut back, 3 bases at V and 2 bases at J, with 7 bases in the middle. CDR1 and CDR2 from the germline V gene are SGHAT and FQNNGV. The CDR3 consists of 13 residues. CDR3 DNA sequence: TGTGCCAGCAGCTTGGACAGAAACTATGGCTACACCTTC. Amino acid sequence: CASSLDRNYGYTF.

The chain recombines TRBV18 with TRBJ2-1; 8 bases match TRBD1. The CDR3 is 14 residues long. Trimming cost V 6 bases and J 5 bases; bases outside gene matches: 6. The germline CDR1 and CDR2 sequences are KGHSH and LQKENI. The CDR3 is CASSRPTGDNEQFF. The CDR3 DNA sequence: TGTGCCAGCTCCCGGCCGACAGGGGACAATGAGCAGTTCTTC.

This chain joins TRBV30 and TRBJ1-2, with a weak D call TRBD1 (5 bases). The length of the CDR3 is 12 residues. The V gene's germline CDR1 is GTSNPN and CDR2 SVGIG (reference sequence). V lost 3 bases to trimming and J lost 8 bases, with 13 bases between them. The chain's CDR3 is CAWRPGWGGYTF. As DNA, the CDR3 is TGTGCCTGGAGACCCGGGTGGGGCGGCTACACCTTC. Looking up the rest from reference TRBV30 and TRBJ1-2 gives the full variable domain: SQTIHQWPATLVQPVGSPLSLECTVEGTSNPNLYWYRQAAGRGLQLLFYSVGIGQISSEVPQNLSASRPQDRQFILSSKKLLLSDSGFYLCAWRPGWGGYTFGSGTRLTVV.

On this clone: The junction departs from the called germline gene at one end, perhaps through a read error. The chain recombines TRBV27 with TRBJ2-1; D is possibly TRBD1 (5 bases). The CDR3 contains 18 residues. Germline CDR1 and CDR2: MNHEY and SMNVEV (reference sequence). CDR3 in DNA: TGTGCCGGCAGTTTATCACCAGGGCTCGGCATTGTAGACAATGAGCAGTTCTTC. It encodes CAGSLSPGLGIVDNEQFF.

This sequence joins TRBV5-1 and TRBJ1-2; no firm D call. Germline-derived CDR1 and CDR2 are SGHRS and YFSETQ. CDR3 length equals 14 residues. V shed 0 bases and J shed 8 bases, with 14 bases lying between them. The CDR3 loop reads CASSLAGKVEGYTF. The DNA for the CDR3 is TGCGCCAGCAGCTTGGCCGGGAAGGTTGAGGGCTACACCTTC. Looking up the rest from reference TRBV5-1 and TRBJ1-2 gives the full variable domain: KAGVTQTPRYLIKTRGQQVTLSCSPISGHRSVSWYQQTPGQGLQFLFEYFSETQRNKGNFPGRFSGRQFSNSRSEMNVSTLELGDSALYLCASSLAGKVEGYTFGSGTRLTVV.